This TCR beta chain was sequenced in a study of beta chain features in type 1 diabetes. Expressed TCRB transcripts were sequenced, since all the RNA that had been isolated was reverse transcribed. Libraries were prepared by immunoSEQ multiplex PCR; TCRdb keeps only in-frame clonotypes and omits some of them. The sample has hundreds of thousands of clones, around 12% seen once. Study-wide results and limits: The study found that naive, central memory and Treg TCRB repertoires appeared more similar in patients than in healthy donors.

Trimming at V came to 5 bases and at J to 9 bases, leaving 12 bases not matched to a gene. The germline CDR1 and CDR2 sequences are LGHNA and YSLEER. CDR3 length: 16 residues. Only a few counts were recorded for this clone. What it recognizes is unknown. This TCR came from a man younger than 35 in good health. The chain couples TRBV4-3 to TRBJ2-1, with 11 bases matching TRBD2. Sequencing was done on a sample of naive CD4+ T cells from blood. The chain's CDR3 is CASSTGLAGGPSEQFF. The CDR3 DNA sequence: TGCGCCAGCAGCACGGGTTTAGCGGGGGGGCCGTCTGAGCAGTTCTTC.